The rows below give T cell receptor beta chains drawn from one sample of a study of CD8 T cells in ankylosing spondylitis. TCRdb passed the 5' RACE reads through MiXCR, listing each CDR3 protein once. The sample has fewer than 550,000 distinct CDR3 sequences; about 5.4% are singletons. The sequenced sample was blood, either unsorted or a sorted T cell fraction (not recorded which). All receptors derive from a male donor with ankylosing spondylitis. The CDR3 runs from the conserved cysteine through the conserved F or W. D genes are given only for firm matches. A row's size may be missing; if present it is once, few, many or a size class.

J gene | V gene | clone size | D gene | CDR3 protein | CDR3 DNA
TRBJ2-1 | TRBV7-9 | many | . | CASSLTEQFF | TGTGCCAGCAGCTTAACTGAGCAGTTCTTC
TRBJ2-2 | TRBV4-3 | many | TRBD2 | CASRKTSGSSGELFF | TGCGCCAGCAGAAAGACTAGCGGGAGCTCCGGGGAGCTGTTTTTT
TRBJ1-4 | TRBV10-3 | many | TRBD1 | CAISAGQASNEKLFF | TGTGCCATCAGTGCCGGACAGGCCTCTAATGAAAAACTGTTTTTT
TRBJ1-1 | TRBV5-1 | many | . | CASSFDGLNTEAFF | TGCGCCAGCAGCTTCGACGGATTGAACACTGAAGCTTTCTTT
TRBJ2-1 | TRBV5-1 | many | TRBD1 | CASSRQGPDREQFF | TGCGCCAGCAGCCGACAGGGGCCCGACAGAGAGCAGTTCTTC
TRBJ2-3 | TRBV18 | many | . | CASSPVGDTQYF | TGTGCCAGCTCACCGGTGGGGGATACGCAGTATTTT
TRBJ1-2 | TRBV7-2 | few | . | CASSLGNSNYGYTF | TGTGCCAGCAGCTTAGGAAACAGTAACTATGGCTACACCTTC
TRBJ1-2 | TRBV5-1 | many | TRBD1 | CASSLEGANGYTF | TGCGCCAGCAGCTTGGAGGGGGCAAATGGCTACACCTTC
TRBJ2-2 | TRBV20-1 | many | . | CSARSGPGPRISSGGELFF | TGCAGTGCTAGATCTGGCCCCGGGCCGCGAATTTCCTCGGGCGGGGAGCTGTTTTTT
TRBJ2-5 | TRBV20-1 | . | . | CSARANTQETQYF | TGCAGTGCTAGAGCTAATACGCAAGAGACCCAGTACTTC
TRBJ2-7 | TRBV7-9 | many | . | CASSPDRGRYEQYF | TGTGCCAGCAGCCCAGACAGAGGCCGGTACGAGCAGTACTTC
TRBJ2-1 | TRBV11-2 | few | TRBD2 | CASSSLKGLAGGKQFF | TGTGCCAGCAGCTCCTTAAAGGGACTAGCGGGGGGTAAGCAGTTCTTC
TRBJ2-1 | TRBV5-8 | . | TRBD2 | CASSLGLAGVKEQFF | TGTGCCAGCAGCCTGGGACTAGCGGGAGTAAAAGAGCAGTTCTTC
TRBJ1-1 | TRBV9 | many | . | CASSDSGAGEAFF | TGTGCCAGCAGCGATAGTGGGGCGGGTGAAGCTTTCTTT
TRBJ1-5 | TRBV29-1 | many | . | CSVAPQGSNQPQHF | TGCAGCGTAGCCCCCCAAGGAAGCAATCAGCCCCAGCATTTT
TRBJ2-3 | TRBV5-1 | many | TRBD2 | CASSHGGITDTQYF | TGCGCCAGCAGCCACGGGGGGATCACAGATACGCAGTATTTT